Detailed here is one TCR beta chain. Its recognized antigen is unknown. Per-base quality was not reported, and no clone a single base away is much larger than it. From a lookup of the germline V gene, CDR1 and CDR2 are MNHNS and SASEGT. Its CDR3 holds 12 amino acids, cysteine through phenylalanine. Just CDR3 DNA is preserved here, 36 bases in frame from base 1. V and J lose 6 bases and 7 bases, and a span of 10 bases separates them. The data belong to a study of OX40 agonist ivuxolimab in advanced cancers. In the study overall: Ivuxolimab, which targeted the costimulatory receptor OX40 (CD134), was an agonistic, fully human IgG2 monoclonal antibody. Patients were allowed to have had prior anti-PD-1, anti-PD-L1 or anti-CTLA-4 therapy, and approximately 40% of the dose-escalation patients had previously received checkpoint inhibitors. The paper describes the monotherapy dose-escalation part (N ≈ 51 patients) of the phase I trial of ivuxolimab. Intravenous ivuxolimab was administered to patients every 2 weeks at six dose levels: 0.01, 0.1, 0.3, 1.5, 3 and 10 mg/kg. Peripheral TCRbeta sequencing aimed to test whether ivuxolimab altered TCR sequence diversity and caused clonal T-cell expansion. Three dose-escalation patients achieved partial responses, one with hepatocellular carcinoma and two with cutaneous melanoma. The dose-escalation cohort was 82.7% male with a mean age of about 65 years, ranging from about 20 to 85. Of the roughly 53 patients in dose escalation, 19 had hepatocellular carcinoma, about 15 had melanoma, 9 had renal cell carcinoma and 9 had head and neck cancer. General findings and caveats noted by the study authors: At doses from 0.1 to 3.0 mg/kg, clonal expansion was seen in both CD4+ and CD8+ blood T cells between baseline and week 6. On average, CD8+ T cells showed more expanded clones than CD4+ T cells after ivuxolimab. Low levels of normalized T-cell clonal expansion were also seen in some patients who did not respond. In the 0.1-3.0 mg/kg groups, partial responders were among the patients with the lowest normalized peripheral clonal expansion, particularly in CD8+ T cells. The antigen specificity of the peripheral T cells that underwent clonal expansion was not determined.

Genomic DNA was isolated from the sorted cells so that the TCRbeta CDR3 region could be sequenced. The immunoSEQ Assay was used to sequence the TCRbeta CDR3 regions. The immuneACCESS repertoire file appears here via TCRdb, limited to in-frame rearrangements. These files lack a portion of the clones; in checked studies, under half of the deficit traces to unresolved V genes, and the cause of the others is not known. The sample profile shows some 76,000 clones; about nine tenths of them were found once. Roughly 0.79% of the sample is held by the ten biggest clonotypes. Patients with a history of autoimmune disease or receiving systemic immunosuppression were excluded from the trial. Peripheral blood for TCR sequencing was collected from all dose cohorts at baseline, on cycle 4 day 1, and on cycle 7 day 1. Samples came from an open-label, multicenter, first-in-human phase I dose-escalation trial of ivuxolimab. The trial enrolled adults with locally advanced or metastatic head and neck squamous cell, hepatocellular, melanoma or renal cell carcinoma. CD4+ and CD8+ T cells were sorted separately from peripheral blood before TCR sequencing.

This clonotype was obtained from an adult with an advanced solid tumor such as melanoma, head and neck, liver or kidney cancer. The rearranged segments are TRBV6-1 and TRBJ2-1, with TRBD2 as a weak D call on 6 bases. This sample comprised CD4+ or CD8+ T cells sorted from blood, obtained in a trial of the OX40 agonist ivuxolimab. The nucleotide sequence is TGTGCCAGCAGCAAGCGGGCTAATGAGCAGTTCTTC. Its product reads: CASSKRANEQFF.